The 9 T cell receptor beta chains reported below all come from one sample, sequenced in a study of tumor-infiltrating lymphocytes in localized non-small cell lung cancer. Method: immunoSEQ multiplex PCR; TCRdb's copy keeps in-frame clones and lacks some. The data show over 10,000 clones, 70% to 85% seen once. Sequencing was carried out using uninvolved lung tissue not adjacent to the tumor. The receptors were gathered from a human donor with non-small cell lung cancer.

V usage is TRBV6-5 and J usage is TRBJ2-3; no reliable D call. CDR1 MNHEY and CDR2 SVGAGI come from the germline V gene. The CDR3 covers 15 residues. V was shortened by 0 bases and J by 6 bases, with 13 bases between the two germline ends. CDR3 coding DNA: TGTGCCAGCAGTTACTCTTTAGGGTCTGGCGATACGCAGTATTTT. Its translation: CASSYSLGSGDTQYF.

The CDR3 DNA follows: TGTGCCAGCGTCCCCTTGCAGGGCAGTGACTATGGCTACACCTTC. Amino acids: CASVPLQGSDYGYTF. V is TRBV28 and J is TRBJ1-2, with a weak D call TRBD1 (5 bases). The CDR3 contains 15 residues. The germline CDR1 and CDR2 sequences are MDHEN and SYDVKM. The ends were cut back, 8 bases at V and 3 bases at J, with 19 bases in the middle.

The chain is built from TRBV13 and TRBJ1-1; maybe TRBD1 (5 bases). V was cut by 7 bases and J by 0 bases, with 9 bases left in between. Germline V CDR1 and CDR2: PRHDT, FYEKMQ (reference sequence). This CDR3 is 13 amino acids long. The CDR3: CASNTGMNTEAFF. The CDR3 DNA is TGTGCCAGCAATACAGGCATGAACACTGAAGCTTTCTTT.

The chain is built from TRBV9 and TRBJ1-2; TRBD1 agrees at 9 bases. The CDR3 is 16 residues long. J gave up 6 bases and V 3 bases, and 12 bases lay outside the gene matches. Germline-derived CDR1 and CDR2 are SGDLS and YYNGEE. This chain's CDR3 is CASSGPGQGEIHGYTF. Here the CDR3 DNA reads TGTGCCAGCAGCGGCCCGGGACAGGGCGAAATTCATGGCTACACCTTC.

This clone has only one observation. The rearrangement links TRBV5-4 to TRBJ1-3, with 8 bases aligning to TRBD1. CDR3 length: 16 residues. In germline, CDR1 is SGHNT, CDR2 YYREEE (reference sequence). The V segment lost 4 bases and the J segment 0 bases; nucleotides outside the gene matches: 6. CDR3 DNA sequence: TGTGCCAGCAGCCCTGGGACAGGATCCTCTGGAAACACCATATATTTT. Its protein is CASSPGTGSSGNTIYF.

V is TRBV7-6 and J is TRBJ2-1; TRBD1 is a possible D gene (6 bases). This CDR3 region has 20 residues. V was trimmed by 0 bases and J by 8 bases, leaving 29 bases between them. CDR1 is SGHVS and CDR2 is FNYEAQ in the germline V gene. This CDR3 reads CASSLATAPGHRMKAYEQFF. The CDR3 nucleotides read TGTGCCAGCAGCTTAGCGACCGCACCGGGACACCGAATGAAGGCCTATGAGCAGTTCTTC.

In this sample, this clone turned up once. This chain joins TRBV19 and TRBJ2-3; the match to TRBD2 covers 9 bases. The CDR3 has 15 residues. J lost 2 bases, V lost 4 bases, and 4 bases had no gene match. The V gene's germline CDR1 is LNHDA and CDR2 SQIVND (reference sequence). The CDR3 DNA is TGTGCCAGTAGTACCTTAGCGGGGGACACAGATACGCAGTATTTT. It translates to CASSTLAGDTDTQYF. The full variable domain, with the rest looked up from reference TRBV19 and TRBJ2-3, is DGGITQSPKYLFRKEGQNVTLSCEQNLNHDAMYWYRQDPGQGLRLIYYSQIVNDFQKGDIAEGYSVSREKKESFPLTVTSAQKNPTAFYLCASSTLAGDTDTQYFGPGTRLTVL.

The chain combines TRBV11-3 with TRBJ2-6; D is unresolved. CDR1 is SGHNT, CDR2 YENEEA, per germline. Trimming took off 5 bases at V and 0 bases at J, with 17 bases between the two ends. CDR3 length equals 18 residues. The CDR3 protein is CASSIRARLDSGANVLTF. The CDR3 DNA is TGTGCCAGCAGCATCCGGGCCAGGCTGGACTCTGGGGCCAACGTCCTGACTTTC.

This chain joins TRBV27 and TRBJ1-1; the D is unclear. Per germline, CDR1 MNHEY and CDR2 SMNVEV (reference sequence). The CDR3 runs 13 residues. V lost 3 bases and J lost 4, with 9 bases in between. The CDR3 DNA reads TGTGCCAGCAGTTTTCGAACTTCCACTGAAGCTTTCTTT. Its translation is CASSFRTSTEAFF.